This entry features one T cell receptor beta chain sequence. Additional DNA sequences in this sample encode the identical CDR3. The data were taken from a study of shared clonotypes between healthy human individuals. Overall study: Donors, aged 18 to 49, were a couple of women and three men. CD4 naive and CD4 memory each took three plates per donor, while CD8 naive took two and CD8 memory one.

CDR3 length equals 16 residues. The germline V gene has CDR1 SGHRS and CDR2 YFSETQ. The junction had 3 bases not matched to a gene; V was cut back by 0 bases and J by 4 bases. Donors, healthy HIV-negative adults, lacked recent acute infections or vaccinations. The data were produced by immunoSEQ multiplex PCR, yet TCRdb's version contains in-frame clones alone and is incomplete. In the table there are about 2.3 million clones, 85% to 95% of which are singletons. The chain recombines TRBV5-1 with TRBJ2-1; 11 bases align to TRBD2. This TCR was sampled from a man younger than 35 in good health. Some clones in this sample may be carry-over from other donors' samples. Sample: naive CD4+ T cells from PBMCs. The sample's subset: CD45RA+ positively selected. The CDR3 region has the DNA TGCGCCAGCAGCTTGGGAGGGACTAGCGGATACAATGAGCAGTTCTTC. Amino acids: CASSLGGTSGYNEQFF.